This T cell receptor (beta chain) came from a study of T cell repertoires in cytomegalovirus infection. Study as a whole: Through public TCR beta signatures, both CMV infection and matching HLA type were indicated. Study-level results: Predominance within the ex vivo response was attributable to HLA-C-restricted CMV-specific TCR beta clonotypes.

Germline CDR1 and CDR2: MNHEY and SVGEGT. The CDR3 spans 17 residues. The junction had 10 bases not matched to a gene; V was cut back by 2 bases and J by 3 bases. TCRdb processed the reads anew with MiXCR; each CDR3 protein has one entry. The table has around 550,000 distinct CDR3 sequences, more than 25% seen once. As regards this clonotype: Its antigen remains unidentified.

V is TRBV6-2 or TRBV6-3 and J is TRBJ1-5; 7 bases line up with TRBD1. Specimen: PBMCs. The clonotype comes from a human donor in good health (CMV status not recorded). Some clones in this sample may be carry-over from other donors' samples. This chain's CDR3 is CASSYPRQGQFNQPQHF. The CDR3 coding sequence is TGTGCCAGCAGTTACCCCCGCCAGGGACAGTTCAATCAGCCCCAGCATTTT.